These 32 T cell receptor beta chains originate from one sample sequenced in a study of blood T cell repertoires in COVID-19. Sequenced by immunoSEQ multiplex PCR; TCRdb stores in-frame clones only, minus some. Of roughly 150,000 clones listed, about 82% are singletons. Sequenced: peripheral blood. The receptors come from a woman of 80 years or more with COVID-19, enrolled during active disease.

This clone occurred a few times. The chain uses TRBV7-9 and TRBJ2-1; TRBD2 matches at 8 bases. Germline V gives CDR1 SEHNR, CDR2 FQNEAQ (reference sequence). Trimming cost V 5 bases and J 8 bases; bases outside gene matches: 8. The CDR3 spans 14 residues. The CDR3 DNA reads as TGTGCCAGCAGCCACCGGGGGGGAATGGATGAGCAGTTCTTC. This translates into CASSHRGGMDEQFF.

The chain couples TRBV11-2 to TRBJ2-7, with TRBD1 matching 7 bases. V dropped 4 bases and J dropped 5; count of bases not matched to a gene: 5. The CDR3 length is 13 residues. The germline V gene has CDR1 SGHAT and CDR2 FQNNGV. The CDR3 DNA reads as TGTGCCAGCAGCTGGGGACAGTCCAACGAGCAGTACTTC. Translating gives CASSWGQSNEQYF.

The J gene is TRBJ1-3, the V gene TRBV5-3; D may be TRBD1 (6 bases). TRBV5-3 is an open reading frame whose function is uncertain. The CDR3 contains 14 residues. V was clipped by 4 bases and J by 7 bases, with 15 bases between them. The CDR3 nucleotides are TGTGCCAGAAGCCATGACAGGCAGTGTAACACCATATATTTT. Protein product: CARSHDRQCNTIYF.

The chain joins TRBV28 to TRBJ1-5; possibly TRBD1 for D (5 bases). The V end was cut by 6 bases, the J end by 7 bases, with 16 bases between. This CDR3 spans 14 amino acids. Germline-derived CDR1 and CDR2 are MDHEN and SYDVKM. The CDR3 reads CASRTGGSRQPQHF. The CDR3 DNA follows: TGTGCCAGCAGGACGGGGGGGTCGCGGCAGCCCCAGCATTTT.

With respect to this clone: Since the CDR3 does not end with the conserved phenylalanine or tryptophan, this likely comes from a read error. This chain connects TRBV7-3 to TRBJ1-1, with D perhaps TRBD1 (5 bases). CDR1 SGHTA and CDR2 FQGTGA come from the germline V gene. The germline V and J ends were trimmed by 5 bases and 0 bases, with 7 bases remaining between them. There are 13 residues in the CDR3. The CDR3 protein is CASSQQVNTEAFL. As DNA, the CDR3 is TGTGCCAGCAGCCAACAGGTGAACACTGAAGCTTTCCTT.

The rearrangement links TRBV6-6 to TRBJ2-2; 11 nucleotides line up with TRBD1. The CDR3 is 15 residues long. The germline CDR1 and CDR2 sequences are MNHNY and SVGAGI (reference sequence). With 7 bases clipped from V and 7 bases from J, the junction kept 8 bases outside the gene matches. The CDR3 sequence is CASNQDRGRYGELFF. The CDR3 DNA follows: TGTGCCAGCAACCAGGACAGGGGGCGGTACGGGGAGCTGTTTTTT.

The rearrangement links TRBV5-5 to TRBJ2-6; 9 positions agree with TRBD2. Trimming took 0 bases from V and 1 from J; bases not matched to a gene: 2. Germline loops: CDR1 SGHKS, CDR2 YYEKEE (reference sequence). The CDR3 contains 17 residues. The CDR3 region has the DNA TGTGCCAGCAGCTTGGCTAGCGGGGTGTCTGGGGCCAACGTCCTGACTTTC. This codes for CASSLASGVSGANVLTF.

This clone was seen once. The chain carries TRBV3-1 (or the pseudogene TRBV3-2) and TRBJ1-3, with D unresolved. CDR3 length equals 15 residues. V was clipped by 4 bases and J by 3 bases, with 13 bases between them. The germline V gene has CDR1 LGHDT and CDR2 YNNKEL (reference sequence). CDR3 sequence (DNA): TGTGCCAGCAGCCCGCCCGTCTTAGTTGGAAACACCATATATTTT. Translated, it gives CASSPPVLVGNTIYF.

The rearrangement uses TRBV9 and TRBJ2-1, with D perhaps TRBD2 (5 bases). Trimming took 7 bases from V and 6 from J, leaving 20 bases between them. Germline V gene sequence: CDR1 SGDLS, CDR2 YYNGEE. The CDR3 sequence is 15 residues long. For the CDR3, the DNA is TGTGCCAGCTCCCTGGGGAGCCCTCCGGTCAATGAGCAGTTCTTC. It is translated as CASSLGSPPVNEQFF. Filled out from reference TRBV9 and TRBJ2-1, the complete variable domain reads DSGVTQTPKHLITATGQRVTLRCSPRSGDLSVYWYQQSLDQGLQFLIQYYNGEERAKGNILERFSAQQFPDLHSELNLSSLELGDSALYFCASSLGSPPVNEQFFGPGTRLTVL.

The rearrangement uses TRBV7-3 and TRBJ1-2; D might be TRBD1 (6 bases). V was pared by 5 bases and J by 3 bases, with 22 bases between. CDR3 length equals 17 residues. The germline gives CDR1 SGHTA, CDR2 FQGTGA. The CDR3 DNA reads TGTGCCAGCAGCCTACCCCGGGACAAGCCCAGTGACTATGGCTACACCTTC. It encodes CASSLPRDKPSDYGYTF.

The chain links TRBV6-4 to TRBJ2-7; 7 bases are shared with TRBD2. The trim removed 8 bases at V and 5 bases at J, leaving 12 bases unmatched. Germline V gene sequence: CDR1 MRHNA, CDR2 SNTAGT. This CDR3 has 14 amino acids. The CDR3 is CASDRLADKNEQYF. The CDR3, as DNA: TGTGCCAGCGACCGCCTAGCGGATAAAAACGAGCAGTACTTC.

The rearrangement uses TRBV5-1 and TRBJ2-3; D uncertain. The CDR3 contains 17 residues. Germline V gene sequence: CDR1 SGHRS, CDR2 YFSETQ. V was cut by 4 bases and J by 0 bases, with 18 bases left in between. This CDR3 reads CASSASSSAASTDTQYF. The CDR3 nucleotides read TGCGCCAGCAGCGCCTCCTCCAGCGCGGCTAGCACAGATACGCAGTATTTT. Full variable domain (rest looked up from reference TRBV5-1 and TRBJ2-3): KAGVTQTPRYLIKTRGQQVTLSCSPISGHRSVSWYQQTPGQGLQFLFEYFSETQRNKGNFPGRFSGRQFSNSRSEMNVSTLELGDSALYLCASSASSSAASTDTQYFGPGTRLTVL.

The gene calls are TRBV18 and TRBJ1-1; 8 bases agree with TRBD1. With V trimmed by 5 bases and J by 6 bases, 23 bases remained unmatched. The CDR3 is 19 residues long. From germline, CDR1 is KGHSH and CDR2 LQKENI. The CDR3 DNA reads TGTGCCAGCTCATCTACAGGGGGAGGTGAGGGAATAAAGGGAGCTGAAGCTTTCTTT. Encoded protein: CASSSTGGGEGIKGAEAFF.

The J gene is TRBJ2-1, the V gene TRBV15, with TRBD2 identical over 7 bases. The junction had 8 bases not matched to a gene; V was cut back by 5 bases and J by 7 bases. The CDR3 length is 14 residues. CDR1 is LNHNV, CDR2 YYDKDF, per germline (reference sequence). This CDR3 is CATSPRGVANEQFF. DNA for the CDR3: TGTGCCACCAGCCCCCGGGGGGTGGCAAATGAGCAGTTCTTC.

This rearrangement joins TRBV4-1 to TRBJ2-7, with 7 positions matching TRBD2. Germline V gene data show CDR1 as MGHRA and CDR2 as YSYEKL. The length of the CDR3 is 17 residues. V shed 0 bases, J shed 0 bases, and the junction held 8 bases outside the gene matches. DNA for the CDR3: TGCGCCAGCAGCCAAGATCAGGGAGGGAGGGCCTCCTACGAGCAGTACTTC. Translating gives CASSQDQGGRASYEQYF.

The chain carries TRBV28 and TRBJ2-1; 7 bases agree with TRBD1. The junction had 5 bases not matched to a gene; V was cut back by 6 bases and J by 0 bases. Germline assignment: CDR1 MDHEN and CDR2 SYDVKM. The CDR3 sequence is 15 residues long. CDR3 residues: CASRTTGSSYNEQFF. The DNA of the CDR3 is TGTGCCAGCAGAACGACAGGGAGCTCCTACAATGAGCAGTTCTTC.

V and J are TRBV5-1 and TRBJ2-3, with 14 bases that match TRBD2. The germline V gene encodes CDR1 SGHRS and CDR2 YFSETQ. V lost 4 bases to trimming and J lost 2 bases; unmatched junction nucleotides: 9. This CDR3 has 18 residues. Here the CDR3 reads CASSPGGLAGGITDTQYF. The CDR3 region has the DNA TGCGCCAGCAGCCCTGGTGGACTAGCGGGGGGCATCACAGATACGCAGTATTTT.

The V and J genes are TRBV6-5 and TRBJ2-7; TRBD2 matches at 11 bases. Germline-derived CDR1 and CDR2 are MNHEY and SVGAGI. CDR3 length: 13 residues. The junction had 4 bases not matched to a gene; V was cut back by 8 bases and J by 4 bases. CDR3 in DNA: TGTGCCAGCCTCGGGACTAGCGGATACGAGCAGTACTTC. It codes for CASLGTSGYEQYF.

This clone was recorded many times. The chain has TRBV5-1 and TRBJ1-2; TRBD1 matches at 10 bases. CDR3 length equals 17 residues. The germline V gene encodes CDR1 SGHRS and CDR2 YFSETQ. Unmatched junction bases numbered 11, after V lost 0 bases and J lost 6 bases. Here the CDR3 reads CASSLAPDRGPRDGYTF. CDR3 bases: TGCGCCAGCAGCTTGGCCCCTGACAGGGGGCCTCGTGATGGCTACACCTTC.

This chain connects TRBV2 to TRBJ1-1; D remains ambiguous. Per germline, CDR1 SNHLY and CDR2 FYNNEI. The CDR3 is made up of 11 amino acids. V gave up 3 bases and J gave up 7 bases, with 6 bases separating them. This CDR3 is CASSDFVEAFF. CDR3 in DNA: TGTGCCAGCAGTGATTTCGTTGAAGCTTTCTTT.

J is TRBJ1-4 and V is TRBV28; no clear D gene. Per the germline V gene, CDR1 is MDHEN and CDR2 is SYDVKM. V was clipped by 6 bases and J by 4 bases, with 15 bases between them. This CDR3 contains 15 residues. CDR3: CASSQSSVFNEKLFF. CDR3 nucleotides: TGTGCCAGCAGCCAATCGTCAGTATTTAATGAAAAACTGTTTTTT. The whole variable domain, remainder taken from reference TRBV28 and TRBJ1-4, is DVKVTQSSRYLVKRTGEKVFLECVQDMDHENMFWYRQDPGLGLRLIYFSYDVKMKEKGDIPEGYSVSREKKERFSLILESASTNQTSMYLCASSQSSVFNEKLFFGSGTQLSVL.

The rearrangement joins TRBV6-2 or TRBV6-3 to TRBJ2-2, with 9 bases matching TRBD2. This CDR3 is built from 15 residues. V trimming: 2 bases; J trimming: 5 bases; junction bases outside the gene matches: 3. CDR1 and CDR2 (germline): MNHEY, SVGEGT. In DNA form, the CDR3 reads TGTGCCAGCAGTTACGAAGCGGGAGGTACCGGGGAGCTGTTTTTT. Protein product: CASSYEAGGTGELFF.

The CDR3 here is CASSLRYEQYF. CDR3 DNA: TGTGCCAGCAGCCTCCGGTACGAGCAGTACTTC. The chain combines TRBV7-2 with TRBJ2-7; D remains unclear. V was clipped by 5 bases and J by 4 bases, with 6 bases between them. The CDR3 extends over 11 amino acids. Germline V gives CDR1 SGHTA, CDR2 FQGNSA.

The V and J genes are TRBV7-2 and TRBJ2-1; 8 nucleotides line up with TRBD2. Germline CDR1 and CDR2: SGHTA and FQGNSA. The CDR3 runs to 18 residues. The junction had 14 bases not matched to a gene; V was cut back by 2 bases and J by 5 bases. DNA for the CDR3: TGTGCCAGCAGCTTACTATTGGTATCGGGGGGGAAAAACAATGAGCAGTTCTTC. Protein: CASSLLLVSGGKNNEQFF.

The chain couples TRBV19 to TRBJ1-2; 7 positions agree with TRBD1. V lost 7 bases and J lost 2; bases outside the gene matches: 22. From germline, CDR1 is LNHDA and CDR2 SQIVND (reference sequence). The CDR3 is 19 residues long. CDR3 in amino acids: CASKITAGGAGQRNYGYTF. Written as DNA, the CDR3 is TGTGCCAGTAAGATTACGGCGGGTGGGGCGGGACAGCGAAACTATGGCTACACCTTC.

The V and J genes are TRBV5-1 and TRBJ1-1; 7 nucleotides align to TRBD1. Germline loops: CDR1 SGHRS, CDR2 YFSETQ. The CDR3 is 15 residues long. V trimming: 4 bases; J trimming: 4 bases; junction bases outside the gene matches: 10. The CDR3 sequence: CASSPMTGPPTEAFF. As DNA, the CDR3 is TGCGCCAGCAGCCCGATGACAGGGCCCCCCACTGAAGCTTTCTTT.

This chain uses TRBV10-3 with TRBJ2-7, with 9 bases aligning to TRBD2. Germline CDR1 and CDR2: ENHRY and SYGVKD. The CDR3 runs 13 residues. After removal of 11 bases from V and 4 bases from J, the junction contained 9 bases not matched to a gene. The CDR3 reads CAAAGGGAYEQYF. Written as DNA, the CDR3 is TGTGCCGCCGCTGGCGGGGGGGCTTACGAGCAGTACTTC.

V gene TRBV9 combines with J gene TRBJ1-3, with D possibly matching TRBD1 (6 bases). The CDR3 loop spans 15 amino acids. V lost 5 bases, J lost 4 bases, and 16 bases lay in between. CDR1 and CDR2 from the germline V gene are SGDLS and YYNGEE. CDR3 protein: CASSGRGARGNTIYF. For the CDR3, the DNA is TGTGCCAGCAGTGGTCGGGGGGCGCGAGGAAACACCATATATTTT.

The CDR3 nucleotides read TGTGCCAGCAGCTCATATAGCGCAGATACGCAGTATTTT. It encodes CASSSYSADTQYF. The chain is built from TRBV7-3 and TRBJ2-3; maybe TRBD2 (5 bases). Germline V gene sequence: CDR1 SGHTA, CDR2 FQGTGA. This CDR3 has 13 amino acids. V lost 4 bases to trimming and J lost 4 bases, with 9 bases between them.

This clone was observed a handful of times. V is TRBV27 and J is TRBJ2-5; TRBD2 aligns across 10 bases. The CDR3 runs 14 residues. The germline V gene encodes CDR1 MNHEY and CDR2 SMNVEV (reference sequence). The junction had 1 base not matched to a gene; V was cut back by 2 bases and J by 4 bases. The DNA of the CDR3 is TGTGCCAGCAGTTTACGACTAGCGGGAGAGACCCAGTACTTC. As protein: CASSLRLAGETQYF.

The J gene is TRBJ2-1, the V gene TRBV27; TRBD2 might be the D (6 bases). V lost 6 bases and J lost 0, with 15 bases in between. The CDR3 loop spans 16 amino acids. Germline V gene lookup returns CDR1 MNHEY and CDR2 SMNVEV (reference sequence). The CDR3 is CASSSLRGSSYNEQFF. CDR3 nucleotide sequence: TGTGCCAGCAGCTCCCTCCGGGGGAGCTCCTACAATGAGCAGTTCTTC.

The genes are TRBV2 and TRBJ2-7; D gene ambiguous. V lost 6 bases and J 2 bases, leaving 5 bases between the germline ends. The CDR3 sequence is 11 residues long. Looked up from germline, CDR1 is SNHLY and CDR2 is FYNNEI. Here the CDR3 DNA reads TGTGCCAGCAGCAGTACCTACGAGCAGTACTTC. Amino acid sequence: CASSSTYEQYF.